Listed here are 26 T cell receptor beta chains from one sample, sequenced in a study of shared clonotypes between healthy human individuals. Method: immunoSEQ multiplex PCR; TCRdb's copy keeps in-frame clones and lacks some. The sample carries hundreds of thousands of clones, roughly 96% recorded once. Naive CD8 cells lacked CD45RO, underwent positive selection for CCR7 and left out terminally differentiated effector memory CD45RA+ cells. The specimen was naive CD8+ T cells sorted from blood. These receptors all come from a woman aged 25 to 45 in good health.

The V call is TRBV7-9, the J call TRBJ2-7; maybe TRBD2 (5 bases). With 5 bases removed from V and 3 bases from J, the gap between germline ends came to 11 bases. CDR1 and CDR2 from the germline V gene are SEHNR and FQNEAQ (reference sequence). The CDR3 is made up of 13 amino acids. CDR3 DNA sequence: TGTGCCAGCAGCAGTACTAGAGACTACGAGCAGTACTTC. Translated: CASSSTRDYEQYF.

The chain's CDR3 is CASRSSGGGYEQYF. Here the CDR3 DNA reads TGCGCCAGCAGATCCAGCGGAGGCGGATACGAGCAGTACTTC. This chain links TRBV5-1 with TRBJ2-7; D is possibly TRBD2 (5 bases). Germline V CDR1 and CDR2: SGHRS, YFSETQ. The CDR3 totals 14 residues. The V end was cut by 5 bases, the J end by 4 bases, with 16 bases between.

The rearrangement uses TRBV28 and TRBJ1-2, with D uncertain. Germline lookup yields CDR1 MDHEN and CDR2 SYDVKM. This CDR3 is 16 amino acids long. V gave up 5 bases and J gave up 2 bases, with 18 bases separating them. CDR3 residues: CASSRTTRSLNYGYTF. In DNA form, the CDR3 reads TGTGCCAGCAGTCGAACCACCCGCAGCCTCAACTATGGCTACACCTTC.

V gene TRBV7-3 combines with J gene TRBJ2-3, with D hard to call. CDR1 and CDR2 from the germline V gene are SGHTA and FQGTGA. Trimming removed 2 bases from V and 2 bases from J, with 11 bases in between. The CDR3 length is 15 residues. In DNA form, the CDR3 reads TGTGCCAGCAGCTTAGTGCCAACCTACACAGATACGCAGTATTTT. Translated: CASSLVPTYTDTQYF. The full variable domain, completed using reference TRBV7-3 and TRBJ2-3, is GAGVSQTPSNKVTEKGKYVELRCDPISGHTALYWYRQSLGQGPEFLIYFQGTGAADDSGLPNDRFFAVRPEGSVSTLKIQRTERGDSAVYLCASSLVPTYTDTQYFGPGTRLTVL.

This chain links TRBV18 with TRBJ2-1, with 13 bases identical to TRBD2. This CDR3 is built from 18 residues. CDR1 and CDR2 from the germline V gene are KGHSH and LQKENI. J lost 5 bases, V lost 1 base, and 8 bases had no gene match. The DNA of the CDR3 is TGTGCCAGCTCACCACGCCAACTAGCGGGAGGGTATCACAATGAGCAGTTCTTC. This gives the protein CASSPRQLAGGYHNEQFF.

The V call is TRBV5-6, the J call TRBJ2-1; D ambiguous. Trimming pared 2 bases from V and 6 bases from J, leaving 6 bases between. The CDR3 loop spans 12 amino acids. Germline V gene data show CDR1 as SGHDT and CDR2 as YYEEEE. In nucleotides, the CDR3 is TGTGCCAGCAGCTTTGCCCTCAATGAGCAGTTCTTC. Residues: CASSFALNEQFF.

V and J are TRBV27 and TRBJ1-5; maybe TRBD1 (6 bases). This CDR3 spans 14 amino acids. V lost 5 bases and J 4 bases, leaving 12 bases between the germline ends. CDR1 MNHEY and CDR2 SMNVEV come from the germline V gene (reference sequence). CDR3 sequence: CASSHGTINQPQHF. The DNA for the CDR3 is TGTGCCAGCAGTCACGGGACAATTAATCAGCCCCAGCATTTT.

This chain joins TRBV6-5 and TRBJ2-7, with 13 bases fitting TRBD2. The CDR3 runs 15 residues. Germline-derived CDR1 and CDR2 are MNHEY and SVGAGI. V lost 2 bases, J lost 5 bases, and 3 bases stayed unmatched. The CDR3 loop is CASSYTSGRVHEQYF. CDR3 DNA: TGTGCCAGCAGTTACACTAGCGGGAGGGTTCACGAGCAGTACTTC.

The V gene is TRBV7-9, the J gene TRBJ2-7, with TRBD2 as a possible D gene (6 bases). V dropped 5 bases and J dropped 0 bases, with 11 bases sitting between them. The CDR3 sequence is 14 residues long. Germline V gives CDR1 SEHNR, CDR2 FQNEAQ (reference sequence). The CDR3 DNA reads as TGTGCCAGCAGCCCCGAGCGGGCCTCCTACGAGCAGTACTTC. Translated: CASSPERASYEQYF.

V and J are TRBV28 and TRBJ2-3; TRBD2 agrees at 7 bases. J was trimmed by 0 bases and V by 4 bases; bases with no gene match: 7. Germline assignment: CDR1 MDHEN and CDR2 SYDVKM. CDR3 size: 16 residues. The CDR3 coding sequence is TGTGCCAGCAGTTCCTTAGCGGGTTCTAGCACAGATACGCAGTATTTT. The encoded protein is CASSSLAGSSTDTQYF.

The gene calls are TRBV13 and TRBJ2-5; TRBD1 aligns across 8 bases. The J segment lost 5 bases and the V segment lost 1 base, leaving 3 bases of the junction unmatched. This CDR3 is 14 amino acids long. Germline loops: CDR1 PRHDT, CDR2 FYEKMQ (reference sequence). The CDR3: CASSLATGAETQYF. In DNA, the CDR3 is TGTGCCAGCAGCTTAGCGACAGGGGCGGAGACCCAGTACTTC.

The rearrangement links TRBV19 to TRBJ2-6, with D maybe TRBD2 (6 bases). V was cut by 5 bases and J by 4 bases, with 9 bases left in between. The CDR3 has 14 residues. The germline V gene has CDR1 LNHDA and CDR2 SQIVND (reference sequence). The CDR3 spells CASSGGPGANVLTF. DNA of the CDR3: TGTGCCAGTAGTGGAGGGCCCGGGGCCAACGTCCTGACTTTC.

This clone occurred a few times. The gene calls are TRBV30 and TRBJ1-1; D gene ambiguous. V lost 1 base and J 0 bases, leaving 6 bases between the germline ends. CDR3 length equals 13 residues. Per the germline V gene, CDR1 is GTSNPN and CDR2 is SVGIG (reference sequence). The CDR3 region is CAWSDDMNTEAFF. The CDR3 region has the DNA TGTGCCTGGAGTGACGATATGAACACTGAAGCTTTCTTT.

V and J are TRBV12-2 and TRBJ2-5; TRBD2 is the table's D call, not checked against the DNA. TRBV12-2 is a pseudogene locus. The CDR3 runs 15 residues. The CDR3 region has the DNA TGTGCAAGTCGCTTAGGCGGGAGAGTTCAAGAGACCCAGTACTTC. It is translated as CASRLGGRVQETQYF.

The CDR3 spells CASSDGLAGVEQYF. DNA of the CDR3: TGTGCCAGCAGTGATGGACTAGCGGGAGTTGAGCAGTACTTC. The gene calls are TRBV27 and TRBJ2-7; 13 bases are a match to TRBD2. Germline CDR1 is MNHEY and CDR2 is SMNVEV (reference sequence). After removal of 5 bases from V and 7 bases from J, the junction contained 5 bases not matched to a gene. CDR3 length: 14 amino acids.

About this clone: Other DNA sequences in this specimen translate into the identical CDR3. CDR3 amino acids: CASSLTGGTYEQYF. CDR3 in DNA: TGTGCCAGCAGTTTAACAGGGGGAACCTACGAGCAGTACTTC. This chain connects TRBV27 to TRBJ2-7; TRBD1 agrees at 8 bases. CDR3 size: 14 residues. In germline, CDR1 is MNHEY, CDR2 SMNVEV (reference sequence). V was clipped by 2 bases and J by 2 bases; unmatched bases: 2.

J is TRBJ2-7 and V is TRBV7-9, with 7 bases matching TRBD2. CDR1 is SEHNR and CDR2 is FQNEAQ in the germline V gene (reference sequence). This CDR3 has 15 residues. The V and J ends lost 6 bases and 1 base, in that order; junction bases with no gene match: 9. The CDR3 nucleotides are TGTGCCAGCAGTGTAAGCGGGATTGGGTCCTACGAGCAGTACTTC. Residues: CASSVSGIGSYEQYF. The whole variable domain, filled in from reference TRBV7-9 and TRBJ2-7, reads DTGVSQNPRHKITKRGQNVTFRCDPISEHNRLYWYRQTLGQGPEFLTYFQNEAQLEKSRLLSDRFSAERPKGSFSTLEIQRTEQGDSAMYLCASSVSGIGSYEQYFGPGTRLTVT.

The V and J genes are TRBV11-2 and TRBJ1-4, with D unclear. The CDR3 runs 15 residues. The germline V and J ends were trimmed by 1 base and 4 bases, with 10 bases remaining between them. Germline values: CDR1 SGHAT, CDR2 FQNNGV. CDR3 DNA: TGTGCCAGCAGCTTAGGGACGACGGATAATGAAAAACTGTTTTTT. It yields the protein CASSLGTTDNEKLFF.

The V and J genes are TRBV4-2 and TRBJ2-7; the match to TRBD2 covers 7 bases. The germline V gene encodes CDR1 LGHNA and CDR2 YNFKEQ. V shed 0 bases and J 5 bases; nucleotides not matched to a gene: 4. CDR3 size: 14 residues. CDR3 DNA: TGTGCCAGCAGCCAAGAAGGACTAGTACACGAGCAGTACTTC. Encoded protein: CASSQEGLVHEQYF.

This rearrangement joins TRBV19 to TRBJ2-7; no clear D. V was shortened by 4 bases and J by 6 bases, with 25 bases between the two germline ends. The CDR3 spans 17 residues. Germline V gene data show CDR1 as LNHDA and CDR2 as SQIVND (reference sequence). CDR3 in DNA: TGTGCCAGTAGTAAGAACCCCACTGCCGAATGGACCTCCGAGCAGTACTTC. Translated: CASSKNPTAEWTSEQYF.

The rearrangement links TRBV2 to TRBJ2-1; tentatively, D is TRBD1 (5 bases). The V gene lost 5 bases and the J gene lost 10 bases, with 15 bases spanning the gap. The germline gives CDR1 SNHLY, CDR2 FYNNEI. The CDR3 consists of 13 residues. The CDR3 DNA is TGTGCCAGCAGTCGCGACCCAGGGTTGGAGCAGTTCTTC. This codes for CASSRDPGLEQFF.

This chain joins TRBV27 and TRBJ1-1; D may be TRBD1 (5 bases). Germline V gives CDR1 MNHEY, CDR2 SMNVEV (reference sequence). The ends were cut back, 7 bases at V and 5 bases at J, with 8 bases in the middle. This CDR3 is 11 amino acids long. The CDR3 bases are TGTGCCAGCAAGGACAAGACTGAAGCTTTCTTT. It encodes CASKDKTEAFF.

The genes are TRBV10-1 and TRBJ2-1, with a tentative D call TRBD2 (6 bases). Germline CDR1 and CDR2: WNHNN and SYGVQD (reference sequence). V was clipped by 0 bases and J by 10 bases, with 19 bases between them. The CDR3 runs to 16 residues. The chain's CDR3 is CASSESRDSASGEQFF. CDR3 in DNA: TGCGCCAGCAGTGAGTCGAGGGACTCCGCATCGGGGGAGCAGTTCTTC.

This clone was recorded once. The V gene is TRBV7-4, the J gene TRBJ2-7; 7 bases fit TRBD2. V gave up 2 bases and J gave up 7 bases; unmatched junction bases: 5. CDR3 size: 13 residues. Germline assignment: CDR1 SGHVT and CDR2 SQSDAQ. CDR3 in amino acids: CASSLIGAGEQYF. The DNA for the CDR3 is TGTGCCAGCAGCTTAATCGGAGCGGGGGAGCAGTACTTC.

The CDR3 nucleotides are TGCGCCAGCAGCCCGGGACTAGCGGGAGACCTGACGGTAAATGAGCAGTTCTTC. Amino acids: CASSPGLAGDLTVNEQFF. The chain joins TRBV5-1 to TRBJ2-1; TRBD2 agrees at 14 bases. The trim removed 4 bases at V and 7 bases at J, leaving 13 bases unmatched. The CDR3 has 18 residues. Germline V gene sequence: CDR1 SGHRS, CDR2 YFSETQ.

The rearrangement links TRBV27 to TRBJ2-3, with TRBD1 as a possible D gene (7 bases). The germline CDR1 and CDR2 sequences are MNHEY and SMNVEV (reference sequence). The CDR3 length is 14 residues. V was shortened by 6 bases and J by 6 bases, with 16 bases between the two germline ends. Here the CDR3 DNA reads TGTGCCAGCAGCAGGGGGGTCCCAGGGGATACGCAGTATTTT. It specifies CASSRGVPGDTQYF.